The clone carrying this TCR beta chain turned up a few times. A much larger clone lies one base from this, so it may be a read error. This sample stems from a study of T cell repertoires in cytomegalovirus infection. Germline CDR1 is SGHVT and CDR2 is SQSDAQ. Trimming cost V 5 bases and J 10 bases; bases outside gene matches: 14. The CDR3 extends over 16 amino acids. TCRdb recomputed calls from the reads with MiXCR, one row per CDR3 protein. The sample records about 300,000 distinct CDR3 sequences, around 9.6% being singletons. V usage is TRBV7-4 and J usage is TRBJ1-6; 7 bases line up with TRBD1. This TCR was sampled from a human donor in good health (CMV status not recorded). Some clones in this sample may be carry-over from other donors' samples. The sequenced material came from PBMCs. CDR3: CASSEGAGRSESPLHF. The CDR3 nucleotides read TGTGCCAGCAGCGAGGGGGCCGGCAGGTCGGAGTCACCCCTCCACTTT.